A selection of T cell receptor beta chains follows, all from one sample in a study of T-cell memory formation after mild COVID-19. TCRdb recomputed calls from the 5' RACE reads with MiXCR, one row per CDR3 protein. The sample lists 180,000 or so distinct CDR3 sequences; around a tenth were seen once. The specimen was PBMCs or a T cell subset sorted from them (not recorded which). These TCRs come from a man younger than 30 who had mild COVID-19 (a few samples of this study predate the infection). Cell type and time point are not known. CDR3s include the opening cysteine and the closing phenylalanine or tryptophan. Each record gives: V gene, J gene, CDR3 protein.

TRBV29-1,TRBJ1-3,CSVGRGNTIYF
TRBV3-1,TRBJ1-1,CASSQEGWGTEAFF
TRBV27,TRBJ1-1,CASSSPNDRSEAFF
TRBV18,TRBJ1-4,CASSQGQSNEKLFF
TRBV7-9,TRBJ1-2,CASSLVGGGYTF
TRBV7-6,TRBJ1-5,CASSLGGAYQPQHF
TRBV18,TRBJ1-5,CASHNGIGEPQHF
TRBV29-1,TRBJ2-3,CSVEGRQADTQYF
TRBV5-1,TRBJ2-2,CATRRTANTGELFF
TRBV7-9,TRBJ2-6,CASSSNSGANVLTF
TRBV5-1,TRBJ1-3,CASSSRGGQNSGNTIYF
TRBV7-3,TRBJ2-5,CASSVTGGRETQYF
TRBV28,TRBJ1-2,CASKEGRNYGYTF
TRBV29-1,TRBJ1-1,CSVTGVNTEAFF
TRBV7-9,TRBJ1-6,CASSAGNNSPLHF
TRBV18,TRBJ2-7,CASSAVAMGEQYF
TRBV4-3,TRBJ2-1,CASSSRRFNEQFF
TRBV5-1,TRBJ2-1,CASSLFNSGAFF
TRBV7-2,TRBJ2-3,CASSLGSSPSGSTDTQYF
TRBV5-5,TRBJ2-5,CASSRGEGASQETQYF
TRBV4-2,TRBJ2-3,CASSQDKKGGTDTQYF
TRBV10-3,TRBJ1-6,CAISPGTGNSPLHF
TRBV7-3,TRBJ2-3,CASSLWPRGMADTQYF
TRBV6-5,TRBJ1-2,CASSNQRGYTF
TRBV2,TRBJ1-1,CASSGGRDTEAFF
TRBV7-3,TRBJ2-1,CASSFPGTRENEQFF
TRBV27,TRBJ1-1,CASTPGGKNTEAFF
TRBV19,TRBJ2-3,CASRDYSAGQYF
TRBV2,TRBJ1-2,CASSTYGTGGGYTF
TRBV20-1,TRBJ2-3,CSARVGQDTDTQYF
TRBV12-5,TRBJ1-5,CASGSEGQPQHF
TRBV3-1,TRBJ2-2,CASSPTSGGQGGELFF
TRBV6-6,TRBJ1-5,CASSYSAGFRQPQHF